The entry below describes one TCR beta chain. The sample contains more than one DNA sequence encoding this CDR3. The germline V gene encodes CDR1 SNHLY and CDR2 FYNNEI. This CDR3 has 14 amino acids. Trimming at V came to 5 bases and at J to 4 bases, leaving 6 bases not matched to a gene. These data are taken from a study of blood T cell repertoires in COVID-19. In the authors' workflow: Quantification of nucleated cells was approximated via reference gene primer amplification. Clones were read by immunoSEQ multiplex PCR, and TCRdb kept only the in-frame ones, dropping some. V, J and clone size are taken as reported in that table, and D and trimming were inferred from the DNA itself. Here the sample spans 100,000 to 150,000 clones, around four fifths being singletons.

This clonotype originated in a man aged 40-49 years with acute COVID-19. Specimen: PBMCs or T cells enriched from blood (not recorded which). The chain recombines TRBV2 with TRBJ1-1; 8 bases agree with TRBD1. DNA of the CDR3: TGTGCCAGCAGTTTCGACAGGGGTGGCACTGAAGCTTTCTTT. Protein product: CASSFDRGGTEAFF.